Listed here are 31 T cell receptor beta chains from one sample, sequenced in a study of early T cells in non-severe SARS-CoV-2 infection. TCRdb ran MiXCR on the 5' RACE reads and lists one entry per CDR3 protein. The sample has some 39,000 distinct CDR3 sequences, roughly 7% seen once; the top ten hold roughly 8%. The source material was whole blood. These receptors were collected from an adult who was a healthcare worker with PCR-confirmed SARS-CoV-2 infection or an uninfected control (not recorded which).

This clonotype has a count of ten or more. V gene TRBV28 combines with J gene TRBJ1-5; D uncertain. The CDR3 is 14 amino acids. Per the germline V gene, CDR1 is MDHEN and CDR2 is SYDVKM. Trimming removed 3 bases from V and 5 bases from J, with 11 bases in between. The DNA of the CDR3 is TGTGCCAGCAGTTTTATCGGGTTCGATCAGCCCCAGCATTTT. Translated: CASSFIGFDQPQHF.

In its sample, this clonotype was seen a few times. This sequence joins TRBV10-3 and TRBJ1-4, with no clear D. Trimming stripped 1 base from V and 6 bases from J, with 6 bases between. CDR3 length: 13 residues. Germline V gives CDR1 ENHRY, CDR2 SYGVKD. CDR3 in amino acids: CAISEFRDEKLFF. The CDR3 coding sequence is TGTGCCATCAGTGAGTTCCGGGATGAAAAACTGTTTTTT.

CDR3 amino acids: CASSHRSGYSTDTQYF. In nucleotides, the CDR3 is TGTGCCAGCAGCCATCGTAGCGGCTATAGCACAGATACGCAGTATTTT. V usage is TRBV6-2 or TRBV6-3 and J usage is TRBJ2-3, with a tentative D call TRBD2 (6 bases). V was trimmed by 6 bases and J by 0 bases, leaving 16 bases between them. This CDR3 has 16 amino acids. Germline V gene sequence: CDR1 MNHEY, CDR2 SVGEGT.

This clonotype has only a few counts. V gene TRBV6-6 combines with J gene TRBJ1-5; 12 nucleotides match TRBD1. This CDR3 spans 16 amino acids. From germline, CDR1 is MNHNY and CDR2 SVGAGI (reference sequence). V lost 5 bases and J lost 3; bases outside the gene matches: 5. The CDR3 loop is CASSGGTGGFNQPQHF. CDR3 sequence (DNA): TGTGCCAGCAGTGGCGGGACAGGGGGCTTCAATCAGCCCCAGCATTTT.

This clonotype was found a few times. The genes are TRBV12-3 or TRBV12-4 and TRBJ2-7; D is uncertain. CDR3 size: 12 residues. Trimming removed 2 bases from V and 5 bases from J, with 7 bases in between. CDR3 region: CASSLRRNEQYF. The CDR3 DNA follows: TGTGCCAGCAGTTTAAGAAGGAACGAGCAGTACTTC.

Only a few counts were recorded for this clonotype. This chain joins TRBV12-3 or TRBV12-4 and TRBJ2-2; tentatively, D is TRBD1 (5 bases). V was shortened by 10 bases and J by 9 bases, with 15 bases between the two germline ends. This CDR3 region has 12 residues. The CDR3 reads CATRIRGRELFF. CDR3 nucleotides: TGTGCCACCCGGATAAGGGGTCGGGAGCTGTTTTTT.

This clonotype appeared many times. The genes are TRBV6-4 and TRBJ1-1, with a tentative D call TRBD1 (6 bases). This CDR3 is 13 amino acids long. The germline gives CDR1 MRHNA, CDR2 SNTAGT. V lost 6 bases to trimming and J lost 3 bases, with 11 bases between them. The chain's CDR3 is CASSPGQYTEAFF. The CDR3 coding sequence is TGTGCCAGCAGCCCCGGACAGTACACTGAAGCTTTCTTT.

This clonotype was observed at least ten times. This sequence joins TRBV18 and TRBJ1-1, with a tentative D call TRBD1 (6 bases). Between the trimmed V and J ends, which lost 4 bases and 0 bases, there was a span of 9 bases. Per germline, CDR1 KGHSH and CDR2 LQKENI. This CDR3 spans 14 amino acids. The CDR3 DNA reads TGTGCCAGCTCACTCCGGACAGTGAACACTGAAGCTTTCTTT. Protein sequence: CASSLRTVNTEAFF.

This clonotype was seen ten or more times. This chain connects TRBV3-1 to TRBJ1-1; D is uncertain. The CDR3 runs to 12 residues. Germline V gene sequence: CDR1 LGHDT, CDR2 YNNKEL (reference sequence). V was shortened by 7 bases and J by 5 bases, with 11 bases between the two germline ends. The CDR3 DNA follows: TGTGCCAGCAATTTAAAAGGGACTGAAGCTTTCTTT. Its translation: CASNLKGTEAFF.

The rearrangement uses TRBV5-6 and TRBJ2-7; D not resolved. The CDR3 is 17 residues long. V was trimmed by 4 bases and J by 1 base, leaving 21 bases between them. CDR1 and CDR2 (germline): SGHDT, YYEEEE. CDR3 sequence: CASSQTAFTRPSYEQYF. CDR3 nucleotide sequence: TGTGCCAGCAGCCAAACGGCATTTACACGGCCGTCCTACGAGCAGTACTTC. The variable domain in full, with the rest retrieved from reference TRBV5-6 and TRBJ2-7, is DAGVTQSPTHLIKTRGQQVTLRCSPKSGHDTVSWYQQALGQGPQFIFQYYEEEERQRGNFPDRFSGHQFPNYSSELNVNALLLGDSALYLCASSQTAFTRPSYEQYFGPGTRLTVT.

The J gene is TRBJ1-1, the V gene TRBV10-3; TRBD1 agrees at 8 bases. Germline CDR1 reads ENHRY; CDR2 reads SYGVKD. This CDR3 region has 15 residues. V dropped 3 bases and J dropped 1; count of bases not matched to a gene: 4. The CDR3 coding sequence is TGTGCCATCAGTGAAGGACAGGGAAAGAACACTGAAGCTTTCTTT. Its protein is CAISEGQGKNTEAFF.

This clonotype showed up many times. The rearrangement uses TRBV7-2 and TRBJ1-5; D is unclear. Germline CDR1 is SGHTA and CDR2 is FQGNSA. Trimming removed 0 bases from V and 0 bases from J, with 12 bases in between. This CDR3 comprises 17 residues. CDR3 coding DNA: TGTGCCAGCAGCTTAGCCCCAACAGTCCCTAGCAATCAGCCCCAGCATTTT. Residues: CASSLAPTVPSNQPQHF.

This clonotype has more than one count but fewer than ten. V usage is TRBV2 and J usage is TRBJ2-1; 9 bases align to TRBD1. V dropped 6 bases and J dropped 1; count of bases not matched to a gene: 10. Looked up from germline, CDR1 is SNHLY and CDR2 is FYNNEI. This CDR3 is 17 amino acids long. The CDR3 reads CASSYLRDRESYNEQFF. The DNA of the CDR3 is TGTGCCAGCAGCTATCTCCGGGACAGGGAGTCCTACAATGAGCAGTTCTTC.

This clonotype was seen ten or more times. This chain joins TRBV5-1 and TRBJ1-1, with D uncertain. The CDR3 is 14 residues long. The V gene lost 4 bases and the J gene lost 0 bases, with 10 bases spanning the gap. Germline lookup yields CDR1 SGHRS and CDR2 YFSETQ. CDR3 nucleotides: TGCGCCAGCAGCCCTAGTATAATGAACACTGAAGCTTTCTTT. Translation gives CASSPSIMNTEAFF.

This clonotype was found a few times. V gene TRBV6-1 combines with J gene TRBJ2-3; 8 bases match TRBD1. After removal of 6 bases from V and 1 base from J, the junction contained 3 bases not matched to a gene. CDR1 is MNHNS, CDR2 SASEGT, per germline. This CDR3 has 14 amino acids. This chain's CDR3 is CASRDRVRTDTQYF. The CDR3, as DNA: TGTGCCAGCAGGGACAGGGTTCGCACAGATACGCAGTATTTT.

This clonotype was recorded a few times. This chain's CDR3 is CAWSVGRTGGYEQYF. The CDR3 DNA reads TGTGCCTGGAGTGTAGGACGGACAGGGGGGTACGAGCAGTACTTC. The chain has TRBV30 and TRBJ2-7, with 10 positions matching TRBD1. The V gene's germline CDR1 is GTSNPN and CDR2 SVGIG (reference sequence). The CDR3 loop spans 15 amino acids. V shed 0 bases, J shed 4 bases, and the junction held 6 bases outside the gene matches.

Many counts were recorded for this clonotype. The chain couples TRBV7-3 to TRBJ1-1; possibly TRBD1 for D (5 bases). The V gene's germline CDR1 is SGHTA and CDR2 FQGTGA. The CDR3 consists of 14 residues. V was cut by 4 bases and J by 4 bases, with 13 bases left in between. The CDR3 DNA reads TGTGCCAGCAGCTCCAGGGCGGGATTCACTGAAGCTTTCTTT. It is translated as CASSSRAGFTEAFF.

The J gene is TRBJ2-5, the V gene TRBV20-1; D is ambiguous. CDR1 and CDR2 (germline): DFQATT, SNEGSKA (reference sequence). The CDR3 consists of 12 residues. Trimming removed 5 bases from V and 5 bases from J, with 12 bases in between. The CDR3 here is CSAWDGPETQYF. CDR3 sequence (DNA): TGCAGTGCTTGGGATGGACCGGAGACCCAGTACTTC.

This clonotype was seen repeatedly, ten times or more. The J gene is TRBJ2-1, the V gene TRBV29-1, with 11 bases matching TRBD1. In germline, CDR1 is SQVTM, CDR2 ANQGSEA. CDR3 length equals 14 residues. Losses at the gene ends were 7 bases for V and 10 bases for J; bases not matched to a gene: 12. The CDR3 is CSAPGQGAFREQFF. The CDR3 coding sequence is TGCAGCGCCCCCGGACAGGGGGCATTTCGGGAGCAGTTCTTC.

This clonotype was seen at least ten times. This chain connects TRBV27 to TRBJ1-6; unclear D gene. Looked up from germline, CDR1 is MNHEY and CDR2 is SMNVEV (reference sequence). The CDR3 has 12 residues. Trimming stripped 6 bases from V and 8 bases from J, with 8 bases between. The CDR3 bases are TGTGCCAGCAGGGTGTCTGATTCACCCCTCCACTTT. It yields the protein CASRVSDSPLHF.

This clonotype was picked up many times. V and J are TRBV6-2 or TRBV6-3 and TRBJ2-7; 12 nucleotides agree with TRBD1. Germline V gene sequence: CDR1 MNHEY, CDR2 SVGEGT. The ends lost 6 bases at V and 5 bases at J; junction bases unmatched: 2. The CDR3 length is 13 residues. CDR3 loop: CASRGTGGNEQYF. The CDR3 nucleotides read TGTGCCAGCAGGGGGACAGGGGGCAACGAGCAGTACTTC.

This clonotype was counted a few times. The V gene is TRBV20-1, the J gene TRBJ1-2; 7 nucleotides match TRBD1. Germline V gene lookup returns CDR1 DFQATT and CDR2 SNEGSKA (reference sequence). This CDR3 is built from 13 residues. V trimming: 5 bases; J trimming: 4 bases; junction bases outside the gene matches: 7. The CDR3 here is CSASTGSAYGYTF. CDR3 DNA: TGCAGTGCTTCGACAGGGTCCGCCTATGGCTACACCTTC.

The chain combines TRBV7-2 with TRBJ2-7; D not certain. Trimming pared 1 base from V and 3 bases from J, leaving 7 bases between. This CDR3 contains 13 residues. Germline V gives CDR1 SGHTA, CDR2 FQGNSA. CDR3 coding DNA: TGTGCCAGCAGCTTAGTTCCTTTCTACGAGCAGTACTTC. Residues: CASSLVPFYEQYF.

This clonotype has only a few counts. CDR3 sequence reads: CASSYGAGANTEAFF. The CDR3 region has the DNA TGTGCCAGCAGTTATGGAGCAGGGGCGAACACTGAAGCTTTCTTT. The chain has TRBV6-5 and TRBJ1-1; TRBD1 might be the D (6 bases). This CDR3 is 15 amino acids long. Germline CDR1 reads MNHEY; CDR2 reads SVGAGI. V was pared by 3 bases and J by 1 base, with 12 bases between.

This clonotype appeared a few times. The chain uses TRBV12-3 or TRBV12-4 and TRBJ2-2; no clear D gene. The germline V and J ends were trimmed by 6 bases and 0 bases, with 11 bases remaining between them. The CDR3 is 15 amino acids. The DNA for the CDR3 is TGTGCCAGCAGCGGAAGGGATGCGAACACCGGGGAGCTGTTTTTT. Protein product: CASSGRDANTGELFF.

This clonotype was counted a few times. The chain joins TRBV29-1 to TRBJ1-4, with TRBD1 identical over 8 bases. V lost 5 bases and J lost 7; bases outside the gene matches: 9. In germline, CDR1 is SQVTM, CDR2 ANQGSEA. The CDR3 is 14 amino acids. The DNA for the CDR3 is TGCAGCGTTATGAGACAGGGGCCTATTGAAAAACTGTTTTTT. Protein product: CSVMRQGPIEKLFF.

The CDR3 reads CASSFGGVYNEQFF. The CDR3 nucleotides read TGTGCCAGCAGCTTCGGAGGGGTATACAATGAGCAGTTCTTC. The chain is built from TRBV7-9 and TRBJ2-1, with a tentative D call TRBD2 (6 bases). This CDR3 comprises 14 residues. V lost 3 bases and J 4 bases, leaving 10 bases between the germline ends. CDR1 is SEHNR and CDR2 is FQNEAQ in the germline V gene (reference sequence).

At least ten counts were recorded for this clonotype. The chain combines TRBV6-1 with TRBJ2-3; TRBD2 matches 12 bases. The CDR3 contains 16 residues. V trimming: 5 bases; J trimming: 2 bases; junction bases outside the gene matches: 5. Germline CDR1 is MNHNS and CDR2 is SASEGT. CDR3 coding DNA: TGTGCCAGCAGTTCCAGGACTAGCGGGGACACAGATACGCAGTATTTT. As protein: CASSSRTSGDTDTQYF.

V usage is TRBV7-2 and J usage is TRBJ2-4; no clear D. Germline values: CDR1 SGHTA, CDR2 FQGNSA. This CDR3 has 14 amino acids. V was shortened by 2 bases and J by 0 bases, with 5 bases between the two germline ends. In DNA form, the CDR3 reads TGTGCCAGCAGCTTATGGCTAGCCAAAAACATTCAGTACTTC. This translates into CASSLWLAKNIQYF.

This clonotype was observed a few times. V usage is TRBV11-2 and J usage is TRBJ2-2; D possibly corresponds to TRBD1 (6 bases). With 5 bases removed from V and 3 bases from J, the gap between germline ends came to 16 bases. Germline values: CDR1 SGHAT, CDR2 FQNNGV. This CDR3 comprises 16 residues. In nucleotides, the CDR3 is TGTGCCAGCAGCGGTTTGGGGGCAGCGGACACCGGGGAGCTGTTTTTT. The encoded protein is CASSGLGAADTGELFF.

This clonotype was recorded many times. The gene calls are TRBV29-1 and TRBJ2-3; tentatively, D is TRBD1 (6 bases). The CDR3 has 14 residues. Germline values: CDR1 SQVTM, CDR2 ANQGSEA. Trimming shortened V by 4 bases and J by 0 bases, and 11 bases separated the two germline ends. CDR3 loop: CSVARTASTDTQYF. CDR3 sequence (DNA): TGCAGCGTTGCAAGGACAGCTAGCACAGATACGCAGTATTTT.